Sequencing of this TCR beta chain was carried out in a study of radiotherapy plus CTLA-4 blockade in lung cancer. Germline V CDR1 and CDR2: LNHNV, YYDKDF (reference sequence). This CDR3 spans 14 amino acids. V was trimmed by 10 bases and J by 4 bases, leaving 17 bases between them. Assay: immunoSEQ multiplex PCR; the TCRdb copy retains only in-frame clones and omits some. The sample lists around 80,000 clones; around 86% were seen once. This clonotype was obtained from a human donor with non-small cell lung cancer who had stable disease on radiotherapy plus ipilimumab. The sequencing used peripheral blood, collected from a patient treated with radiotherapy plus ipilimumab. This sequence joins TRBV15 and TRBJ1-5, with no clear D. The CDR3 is CAIGRAAPNQPQHF. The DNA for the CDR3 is TGTGCCATCGGACGGGCAGCACCTAATCAGCCCCAGCATTTT.